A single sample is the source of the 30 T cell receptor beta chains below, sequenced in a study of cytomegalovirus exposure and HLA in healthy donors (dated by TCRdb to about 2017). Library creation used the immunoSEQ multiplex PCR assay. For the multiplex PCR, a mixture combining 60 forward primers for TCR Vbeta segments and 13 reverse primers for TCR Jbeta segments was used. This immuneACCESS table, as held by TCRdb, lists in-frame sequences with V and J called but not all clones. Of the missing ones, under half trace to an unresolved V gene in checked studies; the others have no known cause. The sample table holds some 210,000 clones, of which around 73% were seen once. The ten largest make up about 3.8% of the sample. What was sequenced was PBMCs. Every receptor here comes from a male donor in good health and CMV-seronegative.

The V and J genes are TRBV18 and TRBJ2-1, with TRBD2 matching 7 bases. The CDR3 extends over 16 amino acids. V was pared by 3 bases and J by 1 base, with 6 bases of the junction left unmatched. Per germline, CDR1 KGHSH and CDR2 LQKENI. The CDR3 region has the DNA TGTGCCAGCTCACCGCCTAGCGGCTCGTCCTACAATGAGCAGTTCTTC. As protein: CASSPPSGSSYNEQFF.

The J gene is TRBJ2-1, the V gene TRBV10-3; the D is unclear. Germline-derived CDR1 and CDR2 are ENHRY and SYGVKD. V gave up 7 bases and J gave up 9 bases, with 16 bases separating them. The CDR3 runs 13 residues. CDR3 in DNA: TGTGCCATCATGAGGTCGTCCAACGGTGAGCAGTTCTTC. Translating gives CAIMRSSNGEQFF.

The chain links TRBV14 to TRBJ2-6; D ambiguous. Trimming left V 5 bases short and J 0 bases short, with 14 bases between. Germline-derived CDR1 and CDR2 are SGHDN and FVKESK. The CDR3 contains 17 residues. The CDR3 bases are TGTGCCAGCAGCTCCCACAGAGCCCTCTCTGGGGCCAACGTCCTGACTTTC. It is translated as CASSSHRALSGANVLTF.

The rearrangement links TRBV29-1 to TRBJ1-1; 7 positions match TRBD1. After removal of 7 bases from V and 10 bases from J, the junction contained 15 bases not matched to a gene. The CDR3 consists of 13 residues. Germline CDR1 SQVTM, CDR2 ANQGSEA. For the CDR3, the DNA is TGCAGCGCAACTGACAGGGTCCCCGGAGGAGCTTTCTTT. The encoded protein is CSATDRVPGGAFF.

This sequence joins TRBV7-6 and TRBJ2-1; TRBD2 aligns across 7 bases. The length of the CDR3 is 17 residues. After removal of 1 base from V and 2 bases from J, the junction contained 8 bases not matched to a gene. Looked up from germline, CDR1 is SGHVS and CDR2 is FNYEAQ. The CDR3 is CASSLGFFGTTYNEQFF. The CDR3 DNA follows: TGTGCCAGCAGCTTAGGGTTCTTCGGGACTACCTACAATGAGCAGTTCTTC.

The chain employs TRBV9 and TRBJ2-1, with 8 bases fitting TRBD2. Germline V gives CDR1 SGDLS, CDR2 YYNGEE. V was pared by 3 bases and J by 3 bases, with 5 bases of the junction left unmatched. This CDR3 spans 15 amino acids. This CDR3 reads CASSAQAGVYNEQFF. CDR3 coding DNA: TGTGCCAGCAGCGCTCAAGCGGGAGTCTACAATGAGCAGTTCTTC.

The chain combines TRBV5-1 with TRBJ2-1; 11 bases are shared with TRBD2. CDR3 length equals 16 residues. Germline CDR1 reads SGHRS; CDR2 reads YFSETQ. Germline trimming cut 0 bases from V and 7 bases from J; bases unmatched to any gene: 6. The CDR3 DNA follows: TGCGCCAGCAGCTTGGGGCTAGCGGGAGGTGGGAATGAGCAGTTCTTC. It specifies CASSLGLAGGGNEQFF.

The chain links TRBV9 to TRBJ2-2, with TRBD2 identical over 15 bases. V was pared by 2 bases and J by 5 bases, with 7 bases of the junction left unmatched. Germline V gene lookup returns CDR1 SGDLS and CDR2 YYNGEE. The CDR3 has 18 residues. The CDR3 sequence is CASSVGLAGGRGTGELFF. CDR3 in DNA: TGTGCCAGCAGCGTCGGACTAGCGGGAGGGCGGGGGACCGGGGAGCTGTTTTTT.

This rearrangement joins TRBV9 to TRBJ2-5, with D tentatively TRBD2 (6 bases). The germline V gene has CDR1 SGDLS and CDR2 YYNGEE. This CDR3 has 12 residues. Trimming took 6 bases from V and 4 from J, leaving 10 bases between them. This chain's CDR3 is CASNQGGETQYF. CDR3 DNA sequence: TGTGCCAGCAATCAGGGAGGAGAGACCCAGTACTTC.

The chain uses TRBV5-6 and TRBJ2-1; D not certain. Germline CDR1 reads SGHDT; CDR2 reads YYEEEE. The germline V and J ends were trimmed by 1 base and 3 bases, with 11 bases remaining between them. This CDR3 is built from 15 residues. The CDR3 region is CASSLSSGSYNEQFF. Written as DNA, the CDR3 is TGTGCCAGCAGCTTGTCGTCTGGTAGCTACAATGAGCAGTTCTTC.

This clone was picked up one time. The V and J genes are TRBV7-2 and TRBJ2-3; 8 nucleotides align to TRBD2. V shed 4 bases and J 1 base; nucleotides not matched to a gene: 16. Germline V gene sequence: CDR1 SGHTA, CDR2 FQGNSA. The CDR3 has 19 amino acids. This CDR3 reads CASSSGLVGLDVRTDTQYF. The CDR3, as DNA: TGTGCCAGCAGCTCTGGACTAGTGGGACTAGACGTCCGCACAGATACGCAGTATTTT.

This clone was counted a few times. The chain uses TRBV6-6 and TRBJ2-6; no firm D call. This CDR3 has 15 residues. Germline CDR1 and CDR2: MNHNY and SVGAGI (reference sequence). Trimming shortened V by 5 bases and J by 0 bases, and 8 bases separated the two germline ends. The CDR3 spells CASSLSYSGANVLTF. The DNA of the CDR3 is TGTGCCAGCAGTCTGTCTTACTCTGGGGCCAACGTCCTGACTTTC.

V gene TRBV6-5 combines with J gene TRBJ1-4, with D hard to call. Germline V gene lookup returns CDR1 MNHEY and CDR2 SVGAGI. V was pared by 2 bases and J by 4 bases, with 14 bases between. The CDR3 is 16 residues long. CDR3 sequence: CASSYLGVRGNEKLFF. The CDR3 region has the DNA TGTGCCAGCAGTTACCTTGGCGTGCGGGGTAATGAAAAACTGTTTTTT.

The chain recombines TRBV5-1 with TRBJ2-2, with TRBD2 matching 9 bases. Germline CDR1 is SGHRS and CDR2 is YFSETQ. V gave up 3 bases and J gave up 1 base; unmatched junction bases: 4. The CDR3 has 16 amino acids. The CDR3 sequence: CASSSNSGRNTGELFF. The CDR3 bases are TGCGCCAGCAGCTCCAATAGCGGGAGGAACACCGGGGAGCTGTTTTTT.

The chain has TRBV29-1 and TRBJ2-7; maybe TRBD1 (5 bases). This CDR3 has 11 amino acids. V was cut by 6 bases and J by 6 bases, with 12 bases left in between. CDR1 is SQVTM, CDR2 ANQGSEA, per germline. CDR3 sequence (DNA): TGCAGCGTCGCCTTTGGGGCCGAGCAGTACTTC. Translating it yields CSVAFGAEQYF.

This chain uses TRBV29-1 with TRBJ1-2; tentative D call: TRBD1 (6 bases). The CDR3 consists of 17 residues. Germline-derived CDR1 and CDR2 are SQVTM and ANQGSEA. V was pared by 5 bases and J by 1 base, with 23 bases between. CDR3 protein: CSVQNLFGQTSNYGYTF. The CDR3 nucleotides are TGCAGCGTTCAGAATTTATTCGGACAGACGAGTAACTATGGCTACACCTTC.

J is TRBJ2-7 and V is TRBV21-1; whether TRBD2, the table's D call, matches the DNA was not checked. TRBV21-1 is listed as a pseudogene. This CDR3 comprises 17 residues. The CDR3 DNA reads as TGTGCCAGCAGCAAACAGCGGGCGGGAGGGCCTCCGTACGAGCAGTACTTC. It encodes CASSKQRAGGPPYEQYF.

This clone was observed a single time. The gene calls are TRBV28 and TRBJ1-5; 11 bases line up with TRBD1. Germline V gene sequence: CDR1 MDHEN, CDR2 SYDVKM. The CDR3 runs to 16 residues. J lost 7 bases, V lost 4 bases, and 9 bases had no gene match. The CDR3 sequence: CASSSNRDRGEQPQHF. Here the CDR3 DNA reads TGTGCCAGCAGTTCTAATAGGGACAGGGGGGAGCAGCCCCAGCATTTT. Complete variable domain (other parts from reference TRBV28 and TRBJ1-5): DVKVTQSSRYLVKRTGEKVFLECVQDMDHENMFWYRQDPGLGLRLIYFSYDVKMKEKGDIPEGYSVSREKKERFSLILESASTNQTSMYLCASSSNRDRGEQPQHFGDGTRLSIL.

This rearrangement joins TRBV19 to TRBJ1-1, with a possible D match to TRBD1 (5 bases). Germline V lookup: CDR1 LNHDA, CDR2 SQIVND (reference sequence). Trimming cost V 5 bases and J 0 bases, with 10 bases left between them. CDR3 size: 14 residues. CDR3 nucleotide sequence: TGTGCCAGTAGTCCGACAGTAATGAACACTGAAGCTTTCTTT. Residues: CASSPTVMNTEAFF.

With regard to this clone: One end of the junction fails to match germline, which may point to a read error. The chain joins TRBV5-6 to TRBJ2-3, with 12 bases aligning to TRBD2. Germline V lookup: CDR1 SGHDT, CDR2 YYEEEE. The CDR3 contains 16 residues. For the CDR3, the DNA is TGTGCCGGCAGTCTCGGACTAGCGGGAACTTTCGATACGCAGTATTTT. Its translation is CAGSLGLAGTFDTQYF. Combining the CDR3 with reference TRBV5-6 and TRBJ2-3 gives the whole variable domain DAGVTQSPTHLIKTRGQQVTLRCSPKSGHDTVSWYQQALGQGPQFIFQYYEEEERQRGNFPDRFSGHQFPNYSSELNVNALLLGDSALYLCAGSLGLAGTFDTQYFGPGTRLTVL.

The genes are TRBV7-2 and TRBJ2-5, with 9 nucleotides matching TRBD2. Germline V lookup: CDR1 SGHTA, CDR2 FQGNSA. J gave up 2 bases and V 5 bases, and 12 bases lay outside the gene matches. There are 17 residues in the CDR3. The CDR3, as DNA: TGTGCCAGCAGCCATCCAGGGGTGCTAGCGGGGCAAGAGACCCAGTACTTC. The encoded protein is CASSHPGVLAGQETQYF.

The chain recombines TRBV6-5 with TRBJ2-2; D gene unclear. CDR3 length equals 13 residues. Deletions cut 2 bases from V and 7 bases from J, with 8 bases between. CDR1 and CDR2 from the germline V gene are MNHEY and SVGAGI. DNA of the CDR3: TGTGCCAGCAGTTACAACGCGATCGGGGAGCTGTTTTTT. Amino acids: CASSYNAIGELFF.

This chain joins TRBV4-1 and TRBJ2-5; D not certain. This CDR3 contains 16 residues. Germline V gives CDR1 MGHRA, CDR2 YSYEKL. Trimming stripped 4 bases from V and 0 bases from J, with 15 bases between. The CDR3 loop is CASSPHPSRYQETQYF. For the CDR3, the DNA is TGCGCCAGCAGCCCCCATCCTTCACGGTACCAAGAGACCCAGTACTTC.

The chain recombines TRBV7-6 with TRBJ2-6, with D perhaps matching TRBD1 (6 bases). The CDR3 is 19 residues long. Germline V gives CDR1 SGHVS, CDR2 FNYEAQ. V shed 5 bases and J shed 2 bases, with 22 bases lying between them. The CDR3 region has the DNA TGTGCCAGCAGCCCGGTTTGGGTAGATTCAGGGGCTGGGGCCAACGTCCTGACTTTC. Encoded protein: CASSPVWVDSGAGANVLTF. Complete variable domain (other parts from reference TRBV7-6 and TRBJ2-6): GAGVSQSPRYKVTKRGQDVALRCDPISGHVSLYWYRQALGQGPEFLTYFNYEAQQDKSGLPNDRFSAERPEGSISTLTIQRTEQRDSAMYRCASSPVWVDSGAGANVLTFGAGSRLTVL.

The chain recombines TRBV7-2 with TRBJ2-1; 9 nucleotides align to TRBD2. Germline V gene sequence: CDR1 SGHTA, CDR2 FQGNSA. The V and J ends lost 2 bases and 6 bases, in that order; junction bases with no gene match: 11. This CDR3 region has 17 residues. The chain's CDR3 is CASSLLPRLAVPNEQFF. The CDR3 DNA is TGTGCCAGCAGCTTACTCCCAAGACTAGCGGTCCCCAATGAGCAGTTCTTC.

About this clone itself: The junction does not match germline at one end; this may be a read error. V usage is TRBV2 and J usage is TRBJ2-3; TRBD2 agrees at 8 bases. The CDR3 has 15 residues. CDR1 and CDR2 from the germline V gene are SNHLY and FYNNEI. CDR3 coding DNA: TGTGCCAGCATGAGGCGGGAGGCCAGCACAGATACGCAATATTTT. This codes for CASMRREASTDTQYF.

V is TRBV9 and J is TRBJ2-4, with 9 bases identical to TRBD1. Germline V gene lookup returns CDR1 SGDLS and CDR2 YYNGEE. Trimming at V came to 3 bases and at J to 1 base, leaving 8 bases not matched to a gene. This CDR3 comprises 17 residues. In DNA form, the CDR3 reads TGTGCCAGCAGCGGAGGGACAGGGCGCCAGGCCAAAAACATTCAGTACTTC. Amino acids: CASSGGTGRQAKNIQYF.

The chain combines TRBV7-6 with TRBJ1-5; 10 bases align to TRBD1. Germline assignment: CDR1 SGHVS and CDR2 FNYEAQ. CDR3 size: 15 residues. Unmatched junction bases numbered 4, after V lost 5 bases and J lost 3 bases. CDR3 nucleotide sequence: TGTGCCAGCAGCCGGGGACAGGGGTTCAATCAGCCCCAGCATTTT. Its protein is CASSRGQGFNQPQHF. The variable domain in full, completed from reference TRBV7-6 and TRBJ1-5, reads GAGVSQSPRYKVTKRGQDVALRCDPISGHVSLYWYRQALGQGPEFLTYFNYEAQQDKSGLPNDRFSAERPEGSISTLTIQRTEQRDSAMYRCASSRGQGFNQPQHFGDGTRLSIL.

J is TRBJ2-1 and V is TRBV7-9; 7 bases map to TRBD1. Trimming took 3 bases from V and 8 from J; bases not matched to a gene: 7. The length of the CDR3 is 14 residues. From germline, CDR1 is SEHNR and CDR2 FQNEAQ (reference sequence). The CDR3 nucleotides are TGTGCCAGCAGCTTGAGGGACAGTTCTTATGAGCAGTTCTTC. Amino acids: CASSLRDSSYEQFF.

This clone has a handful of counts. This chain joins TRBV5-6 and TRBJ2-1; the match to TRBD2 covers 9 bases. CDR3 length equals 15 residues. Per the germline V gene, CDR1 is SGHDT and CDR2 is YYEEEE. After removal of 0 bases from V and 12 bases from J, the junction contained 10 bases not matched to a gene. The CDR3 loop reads CASSLGLAVLEWQFF. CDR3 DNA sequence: TGTGCCAGCAGCTTGGGACTAGCGGTTCTTGAGTGGCAGTTCTTC. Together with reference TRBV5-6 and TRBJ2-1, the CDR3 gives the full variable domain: DAGVTQSPTHLIKTRGQQVTLRCSPKSGHDTVSWYQQALGQGPQFIFQYYEEEERQRGNFPDRFSGHQFPNYSSELNVNALLLGDSALYLCASSLGLAVLEWQFFGPGTRLTVL.